The rows below give T cell receptor beta chains drawn from one sample of a study of CD8 T cells in Susac syndrome. TCRdb processed the immunoSEQ multiplex PCR reads anew with MiXCR; each CDR3 protein has one entry. Of a few hundred thousand distinct CDR3 sequences in the sample, nearly 97% were seen once. Sequencing used CD4+ T cells from PBMCs. These receptors came from a human donor with multiple sclerosis. Each CDR3 is given with its conserved first and last residue. Fields, in order: clone size, J gene, V gene, D gene, CDR3 DNA, CDR3 protein. A D gene is named only where the DNA matches it firmly. The size of a clone is reported for some rows only, either as once, few or many, or as a class for expanded clones.

size: .; J: TRBJ2-3; V: TRBV5-1; D: TRBD2; DNA: TGCGCCAGCAGCTGGGAATTAGCGGGAGGCCCCACAGATACGCAGTATTTT; CDR3: CASSWELAGGPTDTQYF
size: .; J: TRBJ1-2; V: TRBV3-1; D: .; DNA: TGTGCCAGCAGCCACACAGGTAGCTATGGCTACACCTTC; CDR3: CASSHTGSYGYTF
size: .; J: TRBJ1-5; V: TRBV2; D: .; DNA: TGTGCCAGCAAGGTGGAGCACAATCAGCCCCAGCATTTT; CDR3: CASKVEHNQPQHF
size: once; J: TRBJ2-1; V: TRBV13; D: .; DNA: TGTGCCACAATGGGGGGCCGCTACAATGAGCAGTTCTTC; CDR3: CATMGGRYNEQFF
size: .; J: TRBJ2-1; V: TRBV29-1; D: .; DNA: TGCAGCGCCAGAACCTTGCATGAGCAGTTCTTC; CDR3: CSARTLHEQFF
size: .; J: TRBJ2-7; V: TRBV5-4; D: .; DNA: TGTGCCAGCAGCTCCCGGTTCGCGGGTAAGAGTGCGGAGCAGTACTTC; CDR3: CASSSRFAGKSAEQYF
size: .; J: TRBJ2-2; V: TRBV6-5; D: .; DNA: TGTGCCAGCAGTTACCGCACCGGGGAGCTGTTTTTT; CDR3: CASSYRTGELFF
size: once; J: TRBJ2-4; V: TRBV7-9; D: .; DNA: TGTGCCAGCAGCTTATACCAGTACAAAAACATTCAGTACTTC; CDR3: CASSLYQYKNIQYF
size: .; J: TRBJ2-5; V: TRBV7-2; D: .; DNA: TGTGCCAGCACCGCAAACGTAGTTGGGGGAGAGACCCAGTACTTC; CDR3: CASTANVVGGETQYF
size: .; J: TRBJ2-2; V: TRBV29-1; D: .; DNA: TGCAGCGTACTTCCTGGGACCCCAGGCCGAGCGAACACCGGGGAGCTGTTTTTT; CDR3: CSVLPGTPGRANTGELFF
size: .; J: TRBJ2-3; V: TRBV5-4; D: TRBD2; DNA: TGTGCCAGCAGCCTAACCCTAGCGGGAACAGATACGCAGTATTTT; CDR3: CASSLTLAGTDTQYF